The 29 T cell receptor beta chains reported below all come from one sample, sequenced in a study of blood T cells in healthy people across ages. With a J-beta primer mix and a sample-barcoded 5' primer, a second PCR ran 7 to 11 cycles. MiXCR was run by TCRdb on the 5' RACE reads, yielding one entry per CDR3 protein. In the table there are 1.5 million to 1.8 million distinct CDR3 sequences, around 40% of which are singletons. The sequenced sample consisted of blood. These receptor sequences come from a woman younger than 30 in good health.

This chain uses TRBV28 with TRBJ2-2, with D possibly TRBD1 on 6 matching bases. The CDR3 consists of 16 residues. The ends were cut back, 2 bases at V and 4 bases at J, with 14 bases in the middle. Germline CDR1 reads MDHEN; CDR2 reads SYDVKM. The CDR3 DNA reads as TGTGCCAGCAGTTTAGAGGGGACAAGACTCACCGGGGAGCTGTTTTTT. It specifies CASSLEGTRLTGELFF.

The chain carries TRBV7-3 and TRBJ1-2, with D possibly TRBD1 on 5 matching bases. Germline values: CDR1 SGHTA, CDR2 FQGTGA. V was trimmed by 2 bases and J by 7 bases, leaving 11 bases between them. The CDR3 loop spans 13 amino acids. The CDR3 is CASSLSRAFGYTF. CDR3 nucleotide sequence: TGTGCCAGCAGCTTATCCAGGGCCTTTGGCTACACCTTC.

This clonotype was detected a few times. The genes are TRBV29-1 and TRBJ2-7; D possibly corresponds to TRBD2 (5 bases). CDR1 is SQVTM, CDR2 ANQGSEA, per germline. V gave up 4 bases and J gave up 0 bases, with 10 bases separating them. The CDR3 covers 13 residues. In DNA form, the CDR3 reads TGCAGCGTTGGCACCGGGGTCTCCTACGAGCAGTACTTC. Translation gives CSVGTGVSYEQYF.

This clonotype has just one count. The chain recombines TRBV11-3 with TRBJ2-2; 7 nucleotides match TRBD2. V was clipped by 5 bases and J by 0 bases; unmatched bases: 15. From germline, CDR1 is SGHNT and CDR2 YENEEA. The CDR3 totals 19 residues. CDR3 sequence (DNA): TGTGCCAGCAGCCACTACCCTATTCTGGGGGGGGCGAACACCGGGGAGCTGTTTTTT. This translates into CASSHYPILGGANTGELFF.

CDR3 bases: TGCGCCAGCAGCCGGACGTGGGGAGGCAATCAGCCCCAGCATTTT. Its protein is CASSRTWGGNQPQHF. The V gene is TRBV4-1, the J gene TRBJ1-5; no clear D gene. V was clipped by 4 bases and J by 2 bases, with 12 bases between them. Germline assignment: CDR1 MGHRA and CDR2 YSYEKL. This CDR3 is built from 15 residues.

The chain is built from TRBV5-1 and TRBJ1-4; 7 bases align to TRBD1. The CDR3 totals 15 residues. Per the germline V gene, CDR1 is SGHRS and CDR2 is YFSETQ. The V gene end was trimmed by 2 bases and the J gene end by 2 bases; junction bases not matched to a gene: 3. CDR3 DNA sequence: TGCGCCAGCAGCTTACAGGGGTTCACTAATGAAAAACTGTTTTTT. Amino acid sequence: CASSLQGFTNEKLFF. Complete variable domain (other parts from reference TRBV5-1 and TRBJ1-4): KAGVTQTPRYLIKTRGQQVTLSCSPISGHRSVSWYQQTPGQGLQFLFEYFSETQRNKGNFPGRFSGRQFSNSRSEMNVSTLELGDSALYLCASSLQGFTNEKLFFGSGTQLSVL.

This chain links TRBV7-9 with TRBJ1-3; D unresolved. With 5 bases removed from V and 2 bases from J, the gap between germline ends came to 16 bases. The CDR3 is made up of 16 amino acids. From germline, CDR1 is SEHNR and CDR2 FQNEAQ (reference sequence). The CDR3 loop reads CASSPRAVITGNTIYF. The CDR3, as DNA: TGTGCCAGCAGCCCTAGAGCAGTAATTACTGGAAACACCATATATTTT.

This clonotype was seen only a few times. For the CDR3, the DNA is TGCGCCAGCAGCCAAGAAATTGGTGAGCAGTTCTTC. Protein sequence: CASSQEIGEQFF. This rearrangement joins TRBV4-3 to TRBJ2-1; D unresolved. The CDR3 contains 12 residues. Germline CDR1 is LGHNA and CDR2 is YSLEER. V was cut by 0 bases and J by 9 bases, with 6 bases left in between.

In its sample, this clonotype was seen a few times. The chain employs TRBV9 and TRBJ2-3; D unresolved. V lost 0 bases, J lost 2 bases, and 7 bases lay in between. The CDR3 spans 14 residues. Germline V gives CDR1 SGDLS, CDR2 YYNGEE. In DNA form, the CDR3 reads TGTGCCAGCAGCGTAGTAGAGTACACAGATACGCAGTATTTT. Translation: CASSVVEYTDTQYF. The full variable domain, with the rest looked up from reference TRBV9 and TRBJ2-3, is DSGVTQTPKHLITATGQRVTLRCSPRSGDLSVYWYQQSLDQGLQFLIQYYNGEERAKGNILERFSAQQFPDLHSELNLSSLELGDSALYFCASSVVEYTDTQYFGPGTRLTVL.

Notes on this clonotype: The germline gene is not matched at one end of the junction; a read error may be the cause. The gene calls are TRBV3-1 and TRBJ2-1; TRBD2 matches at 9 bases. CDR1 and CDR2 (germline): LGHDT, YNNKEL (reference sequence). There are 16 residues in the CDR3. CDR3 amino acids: CACSQGSAGGYNEQFF. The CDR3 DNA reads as TGTGCCTGCAGCCAAGGATCAGCGGGGGGATACAATGAGCAGTTCTTC.

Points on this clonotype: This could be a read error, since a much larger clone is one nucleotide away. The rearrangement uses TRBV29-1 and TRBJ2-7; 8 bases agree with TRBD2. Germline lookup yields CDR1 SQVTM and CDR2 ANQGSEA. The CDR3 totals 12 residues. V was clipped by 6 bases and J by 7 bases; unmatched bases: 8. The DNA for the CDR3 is TGCAGCGTAACCGGACTAGCTAATGAGCAGTACTTC. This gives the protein CSVTGLANEQYF.

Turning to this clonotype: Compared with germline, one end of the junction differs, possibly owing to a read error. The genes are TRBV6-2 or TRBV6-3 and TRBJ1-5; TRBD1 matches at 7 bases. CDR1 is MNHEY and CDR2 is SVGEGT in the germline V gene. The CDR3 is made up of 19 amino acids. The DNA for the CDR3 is TGTGCCGGCAGTTACTTTCGACAGGGACGGGTTTATAGCAATCAGCCCCAGCATTTT. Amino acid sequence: CAGSYFRQGRVYSNQPQHF.

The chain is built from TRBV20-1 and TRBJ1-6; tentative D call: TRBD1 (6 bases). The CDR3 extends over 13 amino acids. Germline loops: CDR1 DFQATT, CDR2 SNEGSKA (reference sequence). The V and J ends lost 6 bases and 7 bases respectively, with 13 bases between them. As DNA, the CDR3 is TGCAGTGCCCATGGACAGACGAATTCACCCCTCCACTTT. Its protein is CSAHGQTNSPLHF.

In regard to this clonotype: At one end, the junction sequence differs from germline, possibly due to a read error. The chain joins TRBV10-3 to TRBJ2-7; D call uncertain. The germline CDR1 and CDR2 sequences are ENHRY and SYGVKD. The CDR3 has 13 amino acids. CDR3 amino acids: CASSESTVYEQYF. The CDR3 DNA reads TGTGCCAGCAGTGAGTCGACCGTATACGAGCAGTACTTC.

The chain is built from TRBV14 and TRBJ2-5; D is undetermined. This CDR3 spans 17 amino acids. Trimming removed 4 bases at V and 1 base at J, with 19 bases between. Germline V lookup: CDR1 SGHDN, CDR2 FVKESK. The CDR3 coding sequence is TGTGCCAGCAGCCCATCGGTGTATTTTATGGCCCAAGAGACCCAGTACTTC. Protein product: CASSPSVYFMAQETQYF.

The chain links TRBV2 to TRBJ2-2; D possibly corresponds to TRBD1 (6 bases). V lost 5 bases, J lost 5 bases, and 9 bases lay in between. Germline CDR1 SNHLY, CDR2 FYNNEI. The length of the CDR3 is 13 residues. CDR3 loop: CASSIQGTGELFF. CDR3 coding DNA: TGTGCCAGCAGTATACAGGGTACCGGGGAGCTGTTTTTT.

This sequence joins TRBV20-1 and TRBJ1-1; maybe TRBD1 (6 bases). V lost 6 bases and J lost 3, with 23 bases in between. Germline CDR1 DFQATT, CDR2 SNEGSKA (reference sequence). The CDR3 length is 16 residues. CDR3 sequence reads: CSALIPAGGRDTEAFF. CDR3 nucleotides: TGCAGTGCCCTAATCCCAGCGGGGGGCCGGGACACTGAAGCTTTCTTT.

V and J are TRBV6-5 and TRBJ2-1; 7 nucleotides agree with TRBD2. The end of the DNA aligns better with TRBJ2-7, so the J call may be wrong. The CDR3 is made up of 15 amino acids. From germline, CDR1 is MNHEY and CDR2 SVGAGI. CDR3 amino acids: CASSDTGGAYNEQYF. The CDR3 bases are TGTGCCAGCAGTGACACGGGAGGAGCCTACAATGAGCAGTACTTC.

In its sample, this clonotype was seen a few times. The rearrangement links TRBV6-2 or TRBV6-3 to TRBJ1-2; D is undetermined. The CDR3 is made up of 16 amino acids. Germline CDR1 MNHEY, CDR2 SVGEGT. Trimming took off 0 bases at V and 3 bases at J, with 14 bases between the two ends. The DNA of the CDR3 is TGTGCCAGCAGTTACTCGTCTCGGGAAAGGGACTATGGCTACACCTTC. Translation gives CASSYSSRERDYGYTF.

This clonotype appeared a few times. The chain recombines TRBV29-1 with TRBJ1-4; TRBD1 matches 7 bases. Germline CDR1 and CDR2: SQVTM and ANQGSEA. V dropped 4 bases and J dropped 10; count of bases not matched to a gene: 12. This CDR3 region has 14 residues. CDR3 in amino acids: CSVVFQGGVGKLFF. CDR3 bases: TGCAGCGTTGTTTTCCAGGGGGGTGTGGGAAAACTGTTTTTT.

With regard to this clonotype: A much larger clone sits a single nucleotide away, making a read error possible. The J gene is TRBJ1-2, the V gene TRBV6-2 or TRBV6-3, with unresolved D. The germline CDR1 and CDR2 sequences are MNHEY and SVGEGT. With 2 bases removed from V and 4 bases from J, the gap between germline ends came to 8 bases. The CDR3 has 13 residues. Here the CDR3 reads CASSYAGFYGYTF. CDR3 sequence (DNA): TGTGCCAGCAGTTACGCGGGGTTCTATGGCTACACCTTC.

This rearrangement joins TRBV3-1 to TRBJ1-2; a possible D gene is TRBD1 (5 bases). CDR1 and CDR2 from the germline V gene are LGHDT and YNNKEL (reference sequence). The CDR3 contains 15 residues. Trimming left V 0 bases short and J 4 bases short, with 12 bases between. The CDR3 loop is CASSQDAGAPYGYTF. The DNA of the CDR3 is TGTGCCAGCAGCCAAGATGCCGGGGCCCCCTATGGCTACACCTTC.

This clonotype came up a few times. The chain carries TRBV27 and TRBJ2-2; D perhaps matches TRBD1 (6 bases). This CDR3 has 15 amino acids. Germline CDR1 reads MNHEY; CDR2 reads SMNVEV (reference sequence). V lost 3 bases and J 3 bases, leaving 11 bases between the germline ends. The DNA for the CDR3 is TGTGCCAGCAGTTTTGGGGGCGGCTACACCGGGGAGCTGTTTTTT. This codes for CASSFGGGYTGELFF.

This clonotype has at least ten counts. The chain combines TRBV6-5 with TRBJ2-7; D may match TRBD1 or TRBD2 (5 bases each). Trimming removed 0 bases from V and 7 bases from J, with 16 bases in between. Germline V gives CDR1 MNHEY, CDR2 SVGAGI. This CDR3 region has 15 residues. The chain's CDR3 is CASSYSMALGREQYF. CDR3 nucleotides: TGTGCCAGCAGTTACTCGATGGCTCTGGGACGGGAGCAGTACTTC.

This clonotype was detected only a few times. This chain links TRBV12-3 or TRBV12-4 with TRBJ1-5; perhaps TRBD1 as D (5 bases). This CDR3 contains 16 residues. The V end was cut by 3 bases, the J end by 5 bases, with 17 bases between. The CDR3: CASSLGATRGDQPQHF. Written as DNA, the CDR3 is TGTGCCAGCAGTTTGGGCGCCACTAGGGGAGATCAGCCCCAGCATTTT.

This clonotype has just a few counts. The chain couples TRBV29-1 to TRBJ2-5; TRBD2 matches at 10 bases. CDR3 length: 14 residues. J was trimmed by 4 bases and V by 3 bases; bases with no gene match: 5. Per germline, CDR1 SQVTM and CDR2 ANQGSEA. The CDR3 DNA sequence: TGCAGCGTTGACAGCGGGGGGGCCACAGAGACCCAGTACTTC. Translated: CSVDSGGATETQYF.

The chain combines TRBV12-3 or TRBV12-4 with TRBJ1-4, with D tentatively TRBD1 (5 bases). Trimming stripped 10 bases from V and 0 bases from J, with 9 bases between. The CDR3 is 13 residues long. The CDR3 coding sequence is TGTGCCACGGTGGGGGCAACTAATGAAAAACTGTTTTTT. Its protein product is CATVGATNEKLFF.

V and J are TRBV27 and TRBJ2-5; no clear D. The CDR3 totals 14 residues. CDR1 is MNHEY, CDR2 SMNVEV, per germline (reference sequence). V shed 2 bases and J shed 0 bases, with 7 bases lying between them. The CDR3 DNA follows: TGTGCCAGCAGTTTACGATCGTACCAAGAGACCCAGTACTTC. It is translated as CASSLRSYQETQYF.

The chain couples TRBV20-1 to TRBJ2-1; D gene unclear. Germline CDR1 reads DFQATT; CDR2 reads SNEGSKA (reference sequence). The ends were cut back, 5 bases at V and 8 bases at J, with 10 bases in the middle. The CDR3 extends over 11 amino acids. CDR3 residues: CSAVRVHEQFF. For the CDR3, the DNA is TGCAGTGCTGTTAGGGTTCATGAGCAGTTCTTC.